Below, 13 T cell receptor beta chains from the same sample are listed, as sequenced in a study of radiotherapy plus CTLA-4 blockade in lung cancer. Sequenced by immunoSEQ multiplex PCR; TCRdb stores in-frame clones only, minus some. The data show some 110,000 clones, 78% seen once. Sample: peripheral blood, taken from a patient treated with radiotherapy plus ipilimumab. The receptors come from a human donor with non-small cell lung cancer who had a partial response to radiotherapy plus ipilimumab.

The chain joins TRBV6-1 to TRBJ2-3; a weak D match, TRBD2 (5 bases). Trimming took off 6 bases at V and 3 bases at J, with 13 bases between the two ends. CDR3 length: 14 residues. Germline V gene lookup returns CDR1 MNHNS and CDR2 SASEGT. Here the CDR3 reads CASSREGSTDTQYF. As DNA, the CDR3 is TGTGCCAGCAGCCGTGAAGGGAGTACAGATACGCAGTATTTT.

The rearrangement joins TRBV6-1 to TRBJ1-4, with D uncertain. Germline CDR1 MNHNS, CDR2 SASEGT. This CDR3 contains 15 residues. The V gene lost 5 bases and the J gene lost 8 bases, with 18 bases spanning the gap. CDR3 in amino acids: CASSPRPASEEKLFF. In DNA form, the CDR3 reads TGTGCCAGCAGTCCCCGGCCAGCGAGTGAGGAAAAACTGTTTTTT.

The chain employs TRBV9 and TRBJ2-1, with D perhaps matching TRBD2 (5 bases). The CDR3 consists of 20 residues. Germline CDR1 and CDR2: SGDLS and YYNGEE. V was cut by 4 bases and J by 0 bases, with 26 bases left in between. The CDR3 sequence is CASSRDRTPQRRSSYNEQFF. The CDR3 bases are TGTGCCAGCAGCAGAGACCGGACCCCCCAGCGGAGGAGCTCCTACAATGAGCAGTTCTTC.

The chain has TRBV4-1 and TRBJ1-2; D gene uncertain. The CDR3 is made up of 16 amino acids. Trimming removed 2 bases from V and 4 bases from J, with 17 bases in between. The germline CDR1 and CDR2 sequences are MGHRA and YSYEKL. CDR3 sequence reads: CASSQPGGAASYGYTF. CDR3 sequence (DNA): TGCGCCAGCAGCCAACCCGGAGGTGCGGCCTCCTATGGCTACACCTTC.

J is TRBJ1-1 and V is TRBV28; tentatively, D is TRBD1 (6 bases). This CDR3 has 15 amino acids. The V and J ends lost 4 bases and 8 bases respectively, with 20 bases between them. Germline CDR1 MDHEN, CDR2 SYDVKM. CDR3 region: CASSSPQGSSSEAFF. The CDR3 bases are TGTGCCAGCAGTTCCCCCCAGGGGTCGTCCTCAGAAGCTTTCTTT.

This chain joins TRBV5-6 and TRBJ2-7; 12 bases match TRBD2. CDR1 and CDR2 (germline): SGHDT, YYEEEE. The junction had 9 bases not matched to a gene; V was cut back by 1 base and J by 4 bases. The CDR3 runs to 17 residues. CDR3 amino acids: CASSLWLAGGPIYEQYV. The CDR3 nucleotides read TGTGCCAGCAGCTTGTGGCTAGCGGGAGGGCCCATTTACGAGCAGTACGTC.

The chain has TRBV4-2 and TRBJ1-3; no reliable D call. The germline V gene encodes CDR1 LGHNA and CDR2 YNFKEQ. The V end was cut by 0 bases, the J end by 2 bases, with 8 bases between. The CDR3 sequence is 15 residues long. CDR3 loop: CASSQDLATGNTIYF. The CDR3, as DNA: TGTGCCAGCAGCCAAGATCTAGCTACTGGAAACACCATATATTTT.

CDR3 sequence (DNA): TGTGCCAGCAGCTTAGCGTCGCGGGGGGGAGATGAGCAGTTCTTC. The encoded protein is CASSLASRGGDEQFF. The chain combines TRBV7-2 with TRBJ2-1; TRBD2 matches at 9 bases. From germline, CDR1 is SGHTA and CDR2 FQGNSA. CDR3 length: 15 amino acids. Trimming took 0 bases from V and 8 from J; bases not matched to a gene: 5.

The V call is TRBV7-9, the J call TRBJ2-2; D gene uncertain. V was shortened by 8 bases and J by 2 bases, with 12 bases between the two germline ends. Germline V gives CDR1 SEHNR, CDR2 FQNEAQ (reference sequence). This CDR3 spans 14 amino acids. The CDR3 DNA is TGTGCCAGCCAATCAGAAATAAACACCGGGGAGCTGTTTTTT. Translation: CASQSEINTGELFF.

The chain links TRBV6-5 to TRBJ1-2; no firm D call. Trimming stripped 6 bases from V and 8 bases from J, with 16 bases between. The CDR3 sequence is 13 residues long. The germline CDR1 and CDR2 sequences are MNHEY and SVGAGI. CDR3 amino acids: CASSPPTVAGYTF. CDR3 DNA sequence: TGTGCCAGCAGCCCCCCCACGGTCGCCGGCTACACCTTC.

The CDR3 region has the DNA TGTGCCAGCAGCTTACGTCCGGGACTAGCGGGAGTTGAGCAGTTCTTC. The encoded protein is CASSLRPGLAGVEQFF. The rearrangement uses TRBV7-2 and TRBJ2-1; 14 nucleotides line up with TRBD2. The germline V gene encodes CDR1 SGHTA and CDR2 FQGNSA. This CDR3 contains 16 residues. With 2 bases clipped from V and 9 bases from J, the junction kept 6 bases outside the gene matches.

The sample holds a few counts of this clone. CDR3 loop: CASSLGQGVEKLFF. The CDR3 region has the DNA TGTGCCAGCAGTTTGGGACAGGGGGTTGAAAAACTGTTTTTT. This rearrangement joins TRBV6-5 to TRBJ1-4; 11 bases fit TRBD1. J gave up 7 bases and V 4 bases, and 2 bases lay outside the gene matches. The CDR3 totals 14 residues. Germline CDR1 and CDR2: MNHEY and SVGAGI.

The gene calls are TRBV5-1 and TRBJ1-2; D is ambiguous. V lost 4 bases to trimming and J lost 4 bases, with 11 bases between them. Germline V gene data show CDR1 as SGHRS and CDR2 as YFSETQ. This CDR3 is built from 13 residues. Written as DNA, the CDR3 is TGCGCCAGCAGCCCGGAATACAGCTATGGCTACACCTTC. It codes for CASSPEYSYGYTF.